This TCR beta chain appears in the sequencing data of a study of identical twins. This clonotype has more than one count but fewer than ten. Antigen specificity is unknown. Overall study results and limits: Models underpredicted monozygotic twin sharing of out-of-frame TCR alpha.

Via MiXCR, TCRdb re-called the 5' RACE reads, giving one row per CDR3 protein. The sample lists 400,000 to 500,000 distinct CDR3 sequences; 15% to 20% were seen once. Each donor was a healthy Caucasian. With 2 bases removed from V and 1 base from J, the gap between germline ends came to 9 bases. From germline, CDR1 is SGHRS and CDR2 YFSETQ. The CDR3 spans 14 residues. V gene TRBV5-1 combines with J gene TRBJ1-1; possible D gene TRBD1, 5 bases. The source material was naive T cells sorted from blood. This TCR was recovered from a man between 45 and 60 years old in good health. The CDR3 is CASSFSQANTEAFF. For the CDR3, the DNA is TGCGCCAGCAGCTTTTCACAGGCGAACACTGAAGCTTTCTTT.